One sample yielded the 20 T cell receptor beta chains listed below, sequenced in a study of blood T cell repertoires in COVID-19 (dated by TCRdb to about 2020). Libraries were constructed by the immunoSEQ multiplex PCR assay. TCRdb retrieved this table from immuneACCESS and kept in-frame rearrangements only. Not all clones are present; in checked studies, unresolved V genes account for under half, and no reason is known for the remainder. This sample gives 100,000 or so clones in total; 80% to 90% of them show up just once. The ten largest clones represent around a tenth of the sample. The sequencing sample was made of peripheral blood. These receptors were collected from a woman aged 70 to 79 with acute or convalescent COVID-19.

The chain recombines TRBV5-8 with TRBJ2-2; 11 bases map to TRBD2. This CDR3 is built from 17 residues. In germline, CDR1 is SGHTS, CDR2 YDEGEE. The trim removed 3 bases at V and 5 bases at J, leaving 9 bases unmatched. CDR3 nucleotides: TGTGCCAGCAGCTCCTGGACTAGCGGGCGAGTTACCGGGGAGCTGTTTTTT. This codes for CASSSWTSGRVTGELFF.

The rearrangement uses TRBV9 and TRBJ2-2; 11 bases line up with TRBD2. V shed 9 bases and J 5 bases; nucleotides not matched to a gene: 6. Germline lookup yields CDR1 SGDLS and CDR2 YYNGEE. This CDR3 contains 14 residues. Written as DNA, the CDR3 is TGTGCCATACTAGCGGGAGTTGGGACCGGGGAGCTGTTTTTT. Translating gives CAILAGVGTGELFF.

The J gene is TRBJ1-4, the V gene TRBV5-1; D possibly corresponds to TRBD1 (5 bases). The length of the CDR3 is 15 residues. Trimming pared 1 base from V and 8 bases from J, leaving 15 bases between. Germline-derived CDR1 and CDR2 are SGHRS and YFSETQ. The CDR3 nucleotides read TGCGCCAGCAGCTTGAGCGGGCAGGGAAGCGAAAAACTGTTTTTT. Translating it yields CASSLSGQGSEKLFF.

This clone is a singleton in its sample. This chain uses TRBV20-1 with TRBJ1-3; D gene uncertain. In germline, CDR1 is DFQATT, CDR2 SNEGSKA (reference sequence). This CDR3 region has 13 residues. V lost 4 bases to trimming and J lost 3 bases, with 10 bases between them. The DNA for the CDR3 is TGCAGTGCTATTGAGCGGGGTGGAAACACCATATATTTT. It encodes CSAIERGGNTIYF.

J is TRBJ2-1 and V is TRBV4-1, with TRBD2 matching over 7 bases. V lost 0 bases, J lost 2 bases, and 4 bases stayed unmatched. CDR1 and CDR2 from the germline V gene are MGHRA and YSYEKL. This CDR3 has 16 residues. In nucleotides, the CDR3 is TGCGCCAGCAGCCAAGATGCACGGGGGGCCTACAATGAGCAGTTCTTC. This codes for CASSQDARGAYNEQFF.

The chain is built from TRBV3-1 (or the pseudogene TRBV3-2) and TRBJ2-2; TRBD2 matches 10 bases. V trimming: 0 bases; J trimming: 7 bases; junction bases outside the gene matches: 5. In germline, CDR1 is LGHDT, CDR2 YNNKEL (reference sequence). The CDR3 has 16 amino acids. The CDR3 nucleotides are TGTGCCAGCAGCCAAGATCTAGCGGGAGCCGGCGGGGAGCTGTTTTTT. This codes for CASSQDLAGAGGELFF.

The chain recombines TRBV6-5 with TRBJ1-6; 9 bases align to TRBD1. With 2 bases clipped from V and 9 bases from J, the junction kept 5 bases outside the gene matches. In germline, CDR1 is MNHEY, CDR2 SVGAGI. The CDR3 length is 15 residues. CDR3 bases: TGTGCCAGCAGTTACGAATGGACAGGGGCTTCACCCCTCCACTTT. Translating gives CASSYEWTGASPLHF.

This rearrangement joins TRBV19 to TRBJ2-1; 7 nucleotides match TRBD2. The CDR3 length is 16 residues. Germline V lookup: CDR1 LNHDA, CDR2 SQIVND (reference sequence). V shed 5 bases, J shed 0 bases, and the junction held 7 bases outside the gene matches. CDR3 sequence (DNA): TGTGCCAGTAGTGTAAGACTAGCAAACTCCTACAATGAGCAGTTCTTC. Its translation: CASSVRLANSYNEQFF.

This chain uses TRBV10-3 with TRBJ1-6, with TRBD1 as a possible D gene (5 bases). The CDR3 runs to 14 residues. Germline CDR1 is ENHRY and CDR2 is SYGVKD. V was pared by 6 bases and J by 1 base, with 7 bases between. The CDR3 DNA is TGTGCCATCAGCGGGGGGTCCTATAATTCACCCCTCCACTTT. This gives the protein CAISGGSYNSPLHF.

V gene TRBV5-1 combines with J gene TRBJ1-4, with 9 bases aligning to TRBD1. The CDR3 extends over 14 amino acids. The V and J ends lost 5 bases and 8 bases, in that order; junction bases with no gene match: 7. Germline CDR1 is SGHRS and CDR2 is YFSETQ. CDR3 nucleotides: TGCGCCAGCAGTCCCGGACAGGGGCGAGAAAAACTGTTTTTT. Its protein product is CASSPGQGREKLFF.

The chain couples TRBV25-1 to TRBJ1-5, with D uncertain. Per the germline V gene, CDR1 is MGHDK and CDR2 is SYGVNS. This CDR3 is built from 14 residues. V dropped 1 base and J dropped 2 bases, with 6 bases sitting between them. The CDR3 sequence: CASSESGGNQPQHF. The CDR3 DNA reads TGTGCCAGCAGTGAATCCGGGGGCAATCAGCCCCAGCATTTT.

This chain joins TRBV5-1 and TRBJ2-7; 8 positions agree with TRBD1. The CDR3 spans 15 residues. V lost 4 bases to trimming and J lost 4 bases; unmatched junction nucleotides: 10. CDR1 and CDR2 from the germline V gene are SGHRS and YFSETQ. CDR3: CASSPSGTGVYEQYF. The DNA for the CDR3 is TGCGCCAGCAGCCCTTCCGGGACAGGCGTATACGAGCAGTACTTC. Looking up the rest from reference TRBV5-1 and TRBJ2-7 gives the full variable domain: KAGVTQTPRYLIKTRGQQVTLSCSPISGHRSVSWYQQTPGQGLQFLFEYFSETQRNKGNFPGRFSGRQFSNSRSEMNVSTLELGDSALYLCASSPSGTGVYEQYFGPGTRLTVT.

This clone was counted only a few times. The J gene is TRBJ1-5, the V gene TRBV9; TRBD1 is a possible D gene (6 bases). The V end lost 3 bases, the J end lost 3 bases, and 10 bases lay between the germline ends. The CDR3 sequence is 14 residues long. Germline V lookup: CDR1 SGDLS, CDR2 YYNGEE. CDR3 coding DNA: TGTGCCAGCAGCGCACAGGGCTACAATCAGCCCCAGCATTTT. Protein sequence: CASSAQGYNQPQHF. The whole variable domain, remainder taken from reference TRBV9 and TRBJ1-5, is DSGVTQTPKHLITATGQRVTLRCSPRSGDLSVYWYQQSLDQGLQFLIQYYNGEERAKGNILERFSAQQFPDLHSELNLSSLELGDSALYFCASSAQGYNQPQHFGDGTRLSIL.

The CDR3 region has the DNA TGTGCCAGCAGTGCCTTGGACTACACCGGGGAGCTGTTTTTT. Translating gives CASSALDYTGELFF. This rearrangement joins TRBV28 to TRBJ2-2; D might be TRBD2 (5 bases). From germline, CDR1 is MDHEN and CDR2 SYDVKM. The CDR3 contains 14 residues. V was clipped by 5 bases and J by 3 bases, with 10 bases between them. Full variable domain (rest looked up from reference TRBV28 and TRBJ2-2): DVKVTQSSRYLVKRTGEKVFLECVQDMDHENMFWYRQDPGLGLRLIYFSYDVKMKEKGDIPEGYSVSREKKERFSLILESASTNQTSMYLCASSALDYTGELFFGEGSRLTVL.

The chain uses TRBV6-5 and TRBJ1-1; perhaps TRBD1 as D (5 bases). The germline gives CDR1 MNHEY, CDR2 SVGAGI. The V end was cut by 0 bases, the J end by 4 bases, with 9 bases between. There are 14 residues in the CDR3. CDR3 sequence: CASSYSQGSTEAFF. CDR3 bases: TGTGCCAGCAGTTACTCGCAGGGTAGCACTGAAGCTTTCTTT.

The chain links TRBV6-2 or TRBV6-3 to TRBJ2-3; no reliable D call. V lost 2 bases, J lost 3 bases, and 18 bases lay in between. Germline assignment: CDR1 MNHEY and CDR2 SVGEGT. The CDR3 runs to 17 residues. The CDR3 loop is CASSYNPPAEATDTQYF. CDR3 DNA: TGTGCCAGCAGTTACAACCCCCCAGCCGAGGCAACAGATACGCAGTATTTT.

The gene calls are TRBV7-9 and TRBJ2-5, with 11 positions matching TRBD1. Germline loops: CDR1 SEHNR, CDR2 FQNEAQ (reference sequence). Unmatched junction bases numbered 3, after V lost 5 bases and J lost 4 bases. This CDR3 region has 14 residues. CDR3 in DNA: TGTGCCAGCAGCCGGGGACAGGGGGGAGAGACCCAGTACTTC. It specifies CASSRGQGGETQYF.

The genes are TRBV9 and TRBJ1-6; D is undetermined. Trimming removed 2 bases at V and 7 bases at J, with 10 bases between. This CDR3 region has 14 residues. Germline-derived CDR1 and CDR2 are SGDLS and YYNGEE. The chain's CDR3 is CASSVRLQNSPLHF. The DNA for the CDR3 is TGTGCCAGCAGCGTTCGACTGCAAAATTCACCCCTCCACTTT.

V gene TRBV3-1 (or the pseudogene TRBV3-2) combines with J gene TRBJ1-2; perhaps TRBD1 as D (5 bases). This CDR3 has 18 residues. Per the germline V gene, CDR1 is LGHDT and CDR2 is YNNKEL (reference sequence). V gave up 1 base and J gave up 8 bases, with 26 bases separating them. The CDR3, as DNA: TGTGCCAGCAGCCAAGCGGGAGAGATGTTGAGGGGCGCCTACGGCTACACCTTC. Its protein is CASSQAGEMLRGAYGYTF.

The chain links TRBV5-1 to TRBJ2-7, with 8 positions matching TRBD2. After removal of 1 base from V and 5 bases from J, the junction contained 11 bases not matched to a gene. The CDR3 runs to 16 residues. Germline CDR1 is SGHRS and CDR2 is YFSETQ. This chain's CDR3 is CASSLTFREGRNEQYF. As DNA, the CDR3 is TGCGCCAGCAGCTTGACGTTCCGGGAGGGCCGCAACGAGCAGTACTTC.